This TCR beta chain was sequenced in a study of shared clonotypes between healthy human individuals. Study observations and caveats: In this cohort, only blood was sampled, and tissue repertoires likely differ.

Produced via immunoSEQ multiplex PCR; TCRdb's table is partial and in-frame only. Among some 1,400,000 clones, 96% were seen once, and the ten largest hold about 1.2%. This CDR3 spans 15 amino acids. CDR1 SGHRS and CDR2 YFSETQ come from the germline V gene. V dropped 7 bases and J dropped 3 bases, with 18 bases sitting between them. This clone was detected once. Its antigen is unidentified. Donors included only healthy HIV-negative adults lacking recent acute infections or vaccinations. Source material: naive CD4+ T cells sorted from blood. Specified subset: CD45RA+ positively selected. The J gene is TRBJ2-3, the V gene TRBV5-1, with a weak D call TRBD2 (6 bases). The sequence came from a young man in good health. The CDR3 here is CASARDGGFTDTQYF. The CDR3 coding sequence is TGCGCCAGCGCCAGGGACGGAGGGTTTACAGATACGCAGTATTTT.